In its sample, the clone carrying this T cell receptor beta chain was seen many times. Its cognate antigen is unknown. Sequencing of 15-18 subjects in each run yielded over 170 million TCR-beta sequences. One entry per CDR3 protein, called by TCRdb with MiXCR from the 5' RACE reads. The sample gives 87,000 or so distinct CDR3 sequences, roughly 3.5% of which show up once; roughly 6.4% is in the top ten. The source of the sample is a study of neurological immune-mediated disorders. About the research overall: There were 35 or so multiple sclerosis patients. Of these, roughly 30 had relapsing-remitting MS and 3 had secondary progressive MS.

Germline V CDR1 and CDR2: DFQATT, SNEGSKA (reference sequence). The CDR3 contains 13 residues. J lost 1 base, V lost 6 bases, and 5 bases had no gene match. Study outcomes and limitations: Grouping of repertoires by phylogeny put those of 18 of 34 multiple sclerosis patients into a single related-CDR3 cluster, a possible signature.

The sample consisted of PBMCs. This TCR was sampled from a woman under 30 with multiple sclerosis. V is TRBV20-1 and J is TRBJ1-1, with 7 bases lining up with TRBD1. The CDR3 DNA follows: TGCAGTGCGCCTGGGGACAGGAACACTGAAGCTTTCTTT. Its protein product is CSAPGDRNTEAFF.